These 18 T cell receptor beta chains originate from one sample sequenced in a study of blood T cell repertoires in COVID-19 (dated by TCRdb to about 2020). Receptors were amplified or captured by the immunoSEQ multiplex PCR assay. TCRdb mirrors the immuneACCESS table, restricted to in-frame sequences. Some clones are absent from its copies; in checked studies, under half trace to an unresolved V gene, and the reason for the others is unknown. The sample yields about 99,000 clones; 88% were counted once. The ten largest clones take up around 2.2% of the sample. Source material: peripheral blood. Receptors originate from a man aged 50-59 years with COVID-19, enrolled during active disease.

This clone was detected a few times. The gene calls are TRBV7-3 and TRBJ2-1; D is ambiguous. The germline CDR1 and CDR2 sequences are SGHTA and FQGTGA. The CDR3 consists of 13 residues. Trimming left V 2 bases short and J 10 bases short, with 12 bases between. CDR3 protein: CASSLLREAEQFF. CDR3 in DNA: TGTGCCAGCAGCTTACTCCGTGAGGCCGAGCAGTTCTTC.

CDR3 coding DNA: TGCAGCGTTCGACAGGGGGCAGGCTACACCTTC. Protein product: CSVRQGAGYTF. The chain links TRBV29-1 to TRBJ1-2; 10 nucleotides agree with TRBD1. J gave up 8 bases and V 5 bases, and 2 bases lay outside the gene matches. Germline CDR1 is SQVTM and CDR2 is ANQGSEA. The CDR3 has 11 amino acids.

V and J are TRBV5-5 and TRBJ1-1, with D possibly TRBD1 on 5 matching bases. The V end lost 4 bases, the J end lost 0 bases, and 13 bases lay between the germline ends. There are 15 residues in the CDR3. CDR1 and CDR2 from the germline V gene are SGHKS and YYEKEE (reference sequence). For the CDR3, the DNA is TGTGCCAGCAGCGCGGAGGGGACGGTGAACACTGAAGCTTTCTTT. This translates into CASSAEGTVNTEAFF.

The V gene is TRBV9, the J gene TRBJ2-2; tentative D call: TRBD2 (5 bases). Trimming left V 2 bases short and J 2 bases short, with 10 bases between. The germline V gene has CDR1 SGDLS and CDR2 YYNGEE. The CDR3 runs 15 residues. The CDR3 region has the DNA TGTGCCAGCAGCGTTACGGGATCAAACACCGGGGAGCTGTTTTTT. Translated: CASSVTGSNTGELFF.

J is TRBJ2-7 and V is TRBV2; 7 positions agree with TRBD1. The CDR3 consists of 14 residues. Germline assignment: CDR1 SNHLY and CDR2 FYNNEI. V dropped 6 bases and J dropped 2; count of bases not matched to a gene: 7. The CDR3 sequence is CASRETGAPYEQYF. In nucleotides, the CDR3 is TGTGCCAGCAGAGAAACAGGGGCCCCCTACGAGCAGTACTTC.

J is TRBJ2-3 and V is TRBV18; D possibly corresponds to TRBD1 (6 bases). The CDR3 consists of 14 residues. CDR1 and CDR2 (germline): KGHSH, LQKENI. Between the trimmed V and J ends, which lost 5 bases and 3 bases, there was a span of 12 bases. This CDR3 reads CASSAWDTTDTQYF. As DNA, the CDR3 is TGTGCCAGCTCAGCCTGGGACACAACAGATACGCAGTATTTT.

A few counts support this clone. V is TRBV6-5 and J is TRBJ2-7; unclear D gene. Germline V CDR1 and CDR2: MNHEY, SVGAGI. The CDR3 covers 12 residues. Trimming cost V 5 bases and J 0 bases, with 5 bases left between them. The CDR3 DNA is TGTGCCAGCAGTCGAGACTCCTACGAGCAGTACTTC. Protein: CASSRDSYEQYF.

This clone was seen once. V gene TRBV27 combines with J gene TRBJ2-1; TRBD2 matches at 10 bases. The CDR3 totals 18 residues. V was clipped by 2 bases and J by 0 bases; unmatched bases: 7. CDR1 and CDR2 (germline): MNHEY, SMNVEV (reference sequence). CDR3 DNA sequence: TGTGCCAGCAGTTTAAGAGGACTAGCGGCGACCTCCTACAATGAGCAGTTCTTC. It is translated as CASSLRGLAATSYNEQFF.

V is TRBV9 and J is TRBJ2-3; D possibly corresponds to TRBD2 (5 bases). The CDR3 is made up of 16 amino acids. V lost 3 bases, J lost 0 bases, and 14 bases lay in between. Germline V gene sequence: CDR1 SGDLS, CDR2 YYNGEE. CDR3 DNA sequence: TGTGCCAGCAGCGCCGGACTCTCAACTAGCACAGATACGCAGTATTTT. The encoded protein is CASSAGLSTSTDTQYF.

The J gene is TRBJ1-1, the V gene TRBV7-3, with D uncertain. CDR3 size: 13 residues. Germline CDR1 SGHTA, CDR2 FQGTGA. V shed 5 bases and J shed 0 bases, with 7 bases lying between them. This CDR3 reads CASSKTVNTEAFF. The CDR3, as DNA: TGTGCCAGCAGCAAAACAGTGAACACTGAAGCTTTCTTT.

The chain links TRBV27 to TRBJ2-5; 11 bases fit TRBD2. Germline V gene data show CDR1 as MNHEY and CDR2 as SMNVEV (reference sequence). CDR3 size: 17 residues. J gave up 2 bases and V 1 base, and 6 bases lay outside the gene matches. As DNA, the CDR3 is TGTGCCAGCAGTTTATACGGTAGCGGGGGGGCTCAAGAGACCCAGTACTTC. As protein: CASSLYGSGGAQETQYF.

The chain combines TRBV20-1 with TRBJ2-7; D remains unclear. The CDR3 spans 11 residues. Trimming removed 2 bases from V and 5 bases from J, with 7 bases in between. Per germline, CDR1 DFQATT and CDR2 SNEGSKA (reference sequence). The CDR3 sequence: CSARYPDEQYF. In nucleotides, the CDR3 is TGCAGTGCTAGATATCCCGACGAGCAGTACTTC.

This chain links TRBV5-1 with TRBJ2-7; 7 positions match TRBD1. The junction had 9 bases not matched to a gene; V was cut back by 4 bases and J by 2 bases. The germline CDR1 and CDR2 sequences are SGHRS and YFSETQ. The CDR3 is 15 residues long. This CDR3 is CASSLGTAKPYEQYF. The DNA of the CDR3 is TGCGCCAGCAGCCTAGGGACAGCGAAGCCCTACGAGCAGTACTTC. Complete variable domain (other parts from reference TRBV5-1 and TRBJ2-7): KAGVTQTPRYLIKTRGQQVTLSCSPISGHRSVSWYQQTPGQGLQFLFEYFSETQRNKGNFPGRFSGRQFSNSRSEMNVSTLELGDSALYLCASSLGTAKPYEQYFGPGTRLTVT.

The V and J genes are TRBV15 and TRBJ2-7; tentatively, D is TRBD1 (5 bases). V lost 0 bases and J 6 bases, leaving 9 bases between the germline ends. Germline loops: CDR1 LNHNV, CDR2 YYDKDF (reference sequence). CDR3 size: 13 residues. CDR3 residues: CATSRDGRGEQYF. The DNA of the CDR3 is TGTGCCACCAGCAGAGATGGAAGGGGCGAGCAGTACTTC.

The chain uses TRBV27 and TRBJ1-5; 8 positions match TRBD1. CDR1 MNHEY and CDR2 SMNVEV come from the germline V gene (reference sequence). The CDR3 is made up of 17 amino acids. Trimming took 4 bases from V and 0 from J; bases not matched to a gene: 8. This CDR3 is CASSSLRDRHSNQPQHF. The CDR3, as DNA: TGTGCCAGCAGTTCCCTCCGGGACAGGCATAGCAATCAGCCCCAGCATTTT.

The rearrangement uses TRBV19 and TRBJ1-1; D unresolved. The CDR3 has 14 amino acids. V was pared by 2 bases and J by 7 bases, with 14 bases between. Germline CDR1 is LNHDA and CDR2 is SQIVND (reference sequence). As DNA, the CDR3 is TGTGCCAGTAGTATATCGACTCCCCTCGATGAAGCTTTCTTT. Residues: CASSISTPLDEAFF.

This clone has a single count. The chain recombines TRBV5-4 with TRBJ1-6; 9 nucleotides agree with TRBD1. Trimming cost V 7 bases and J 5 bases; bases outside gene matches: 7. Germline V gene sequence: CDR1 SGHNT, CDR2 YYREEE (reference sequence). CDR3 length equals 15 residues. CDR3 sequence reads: CASSTGGSNNSPLHF. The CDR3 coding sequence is TGTGCCAGCTCTACAGGGGGCTCGAATAATTCACCCCTCCACTTT. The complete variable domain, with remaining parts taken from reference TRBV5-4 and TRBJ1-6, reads ETGVTQSPTHLIKTRGQQVTLRCSSQSGHNTVSWYQQALGQGPQFIFQYYREEENGRGNFPPRFSGLQFPNYSSELNVNALELDDSALYLCASSTGGSNNSPLHFGNGTRLTVT.

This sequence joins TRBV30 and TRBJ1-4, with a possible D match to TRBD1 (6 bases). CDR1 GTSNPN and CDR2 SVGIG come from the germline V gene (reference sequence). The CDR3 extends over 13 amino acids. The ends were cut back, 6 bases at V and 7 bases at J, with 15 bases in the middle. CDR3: CACHQGQGEKLFF. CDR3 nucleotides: TGTGCCTGTCATCAGGGGCAGGGTGAAAAACTGTTTTTT.